The rows below give T cell receptor beta chains drawn from one sample of a study of blood T cell repertoires in COVID-19. Generated by immunoSEQ multiplex PCR, the TCRdb table keeps only in-frame clones and is missing some. This table holds 15,000 to 20,000 clones, under 85% found once. Sequenced: peripheral blood. Receptors originate from a man in his sixties or seventies with COVID-19, enrolled during active disease. CDR3s include the opening cysteine and the closing phenylalanine or tryptophan. The order of the fields is V gene, J gene, clone size, D gene, CDR3 protein, CDR3 DNA. D genes are given only for firm matches. Some rows mark clone size as missing; the rest say once, few, many or name a class of expanded clone.

TRBV7-9	TRBJ1-4	-	-	CASSSGRRDEKLFF	TGTGCCAGCAGCTCGGGGAGGAGGGATGAAAAACTGTTTTTT
TRBV5-1	TRBJ2-3	-	TRBD2	CASSSGLAGHRFGTDTQYF	TGCGCCAGCAGCTCCGGACTAGCGGGCCACCGCTTCGGCACAGATACGCAGTATTTT
TRBV4-2	TRBJ1-6	-	-	CASSPFPTTPLHF	TGTGCCAGCAGCCCGTTTCCGACAACACCCCTCCACTTT
TRBV30	TRBJ2-7	once	TRBD2	CAWDRDRIGAGGKEQYF	TGTGCCTGGGATCGGGACCGGATTGGAGCGGGAGGGAAGGAGCAGTACTTC
TRBV28	TRBJ1-5	-	-	CASSLIDRGLGPQHF	TGTGCCAGCAGTTTAATTGATAGGGGTCTAGGGCCCCAGCATTTT
TRBV6-4	TRBJ1-6	few	TRBD1	CASSSTGGNSPLHF	TGTGCCAGCAGTTCGACAGGGGGAAATTCACCCCTCCACTTT
TRBV2	TRBJ2-2	-	-	CASQGTGELFF	TGTGCCAGCCAGGGGACCGGGGAGCTGTTTTTT
TRBV15	TRBJ1-5	once	TRBD1	CATSYGQGNQPQHF	TGTGCCACCAGCTACGGACAGGGAAATCAGCCCCAGCATTTT
TRBV10-3	TRBJ2-5	-	-	CAISESGTKETQYF	TGTGCCATCAGTGAGTCTGGGACAAAGGAGACCCAGTACTTC
TRBV20-1	TRBJ1-2	-	-	CSASDRMNNYGYTF	TGCAGTGCTAGTGACAGGATGAATAACTATGGCTACACCTTC
TRBV7-8	TRBJ1-4	-	-	CASSPQDRGEKLFF	TGTGCCAGCAGCCCGCAGGATAGGGGTGAAAAACTGTTTTTT
TRBV14	TRBJ2-5	-	TRBD2	CASSQVKGLAGGRQETQYF	TGTGCCAGCAGCCAAGTAAAAGGACTAGCGGGAGGTCGGCAAGAGACCCAGTACTTC
TRBV5-1	TRBJ1-4	once	TRBD1	CASSLGQGAGRELFF	TGCGCCAGCAGCCTAGGACAGGGTGCAGGTCGGGAACTGTTTTTT
TRBV13	TRBJ1-2	-	-	CASGAGANYGYTF	TGTGCCAGCGGGGCGGGAGCTAACTATGGCTACACCTTC
TRBV12-3/TRBV12-4	TRBJ1-1	-	-	CASSFGANTEAFF	TGTGCCAGCAGTTTTGGGGCGAACACTGAAGCTTTCTTT
TRBV28	TRBJ2-1	-	TRBD2	CASSEISGGASWEQFF	TGTGCCAGCTCCGAAATTAGCGGGGGGGCCTCATGGGAGCAGTTCTTC
TRBV6-6	TRBJ2-7	-	-	CASSRALTDYEQYF	TGTGCCAGCAGCCGAGCGTTAACAGACTACGAGCAGTACTTC
TRBV7-9	TRBJ1-2	-	-	CASSASKADLGYTF	TGTGCCAGCAGCGCTAGTAAGGCGGATCTTGGCTACACCTTC
TRBV11-2	TRBJ1-1	-	-	CASSPHSMNTEAFF	TGTGCCAGCAGCCCCCACTCTATGAACACTGAAGCTTTCTTT
TRBV19	TRBJ1-2	-	TRBD1	CASSIRTGGLNYGYTF	TGTGCCAGTAGTATCCGTACAGGGGGATTAAACTATGGCTACACCTTC
TRBV5-4	TRBJ2-3	-	-	CASSSLLGGTDTQYF	TGTGCCAGCAGCTCCCTCCTAGGCGGCACAGATACGCAGTATTTT
TRBV29-1	TRBJ1-2	-	-	CSVRTAGYGYTF	TGCAGCGTGAGGACAGCTGGCTATGGCTACACCTTC
TRBV15	TRBJ1-1	-	TRBD1	CATSRGVGQENTEAFF	TGTGCCACCAGCAGAGGGGTGGGACAGGAGAACACTGAAGCTTTCTTT
TRBV5-1	TRBJ1-2	-	TRBD1	CASSSGTGHHYGYTF	TGCGCCAGCAGCTCCGGGACAGGGCACCACTATGGCTACACCTTC
TRBV18	TRBJ2-2	-	TRBD2	CASSLTSGGSTGELFF	TGTGCCAGCTCACTGACTAGCGGGGGGAGCACCGGGGAGCTGTTTTTT
TRBV4-1	TRBJ1-2	-	TRBD1	CASSPGTAVRYGYTF	TGCGCCAGCAGCCCTGGGACAGCGGTCAGGTATGGCTACACCTTC
TRBV5-5	TRBJ1-1	once	-	CASSSPIQGPRAFF	TGTGCCAGCAGCTCCCCAATTCAGGGGCCCCGGGCTTTCTTT
TRBV6-5	TRBJ1-1	medium-sized	-	CASSLRENTEAFF	TGTGCCAGCAGTCTCCGAGAGAACACTGAAGCTTTCTTT